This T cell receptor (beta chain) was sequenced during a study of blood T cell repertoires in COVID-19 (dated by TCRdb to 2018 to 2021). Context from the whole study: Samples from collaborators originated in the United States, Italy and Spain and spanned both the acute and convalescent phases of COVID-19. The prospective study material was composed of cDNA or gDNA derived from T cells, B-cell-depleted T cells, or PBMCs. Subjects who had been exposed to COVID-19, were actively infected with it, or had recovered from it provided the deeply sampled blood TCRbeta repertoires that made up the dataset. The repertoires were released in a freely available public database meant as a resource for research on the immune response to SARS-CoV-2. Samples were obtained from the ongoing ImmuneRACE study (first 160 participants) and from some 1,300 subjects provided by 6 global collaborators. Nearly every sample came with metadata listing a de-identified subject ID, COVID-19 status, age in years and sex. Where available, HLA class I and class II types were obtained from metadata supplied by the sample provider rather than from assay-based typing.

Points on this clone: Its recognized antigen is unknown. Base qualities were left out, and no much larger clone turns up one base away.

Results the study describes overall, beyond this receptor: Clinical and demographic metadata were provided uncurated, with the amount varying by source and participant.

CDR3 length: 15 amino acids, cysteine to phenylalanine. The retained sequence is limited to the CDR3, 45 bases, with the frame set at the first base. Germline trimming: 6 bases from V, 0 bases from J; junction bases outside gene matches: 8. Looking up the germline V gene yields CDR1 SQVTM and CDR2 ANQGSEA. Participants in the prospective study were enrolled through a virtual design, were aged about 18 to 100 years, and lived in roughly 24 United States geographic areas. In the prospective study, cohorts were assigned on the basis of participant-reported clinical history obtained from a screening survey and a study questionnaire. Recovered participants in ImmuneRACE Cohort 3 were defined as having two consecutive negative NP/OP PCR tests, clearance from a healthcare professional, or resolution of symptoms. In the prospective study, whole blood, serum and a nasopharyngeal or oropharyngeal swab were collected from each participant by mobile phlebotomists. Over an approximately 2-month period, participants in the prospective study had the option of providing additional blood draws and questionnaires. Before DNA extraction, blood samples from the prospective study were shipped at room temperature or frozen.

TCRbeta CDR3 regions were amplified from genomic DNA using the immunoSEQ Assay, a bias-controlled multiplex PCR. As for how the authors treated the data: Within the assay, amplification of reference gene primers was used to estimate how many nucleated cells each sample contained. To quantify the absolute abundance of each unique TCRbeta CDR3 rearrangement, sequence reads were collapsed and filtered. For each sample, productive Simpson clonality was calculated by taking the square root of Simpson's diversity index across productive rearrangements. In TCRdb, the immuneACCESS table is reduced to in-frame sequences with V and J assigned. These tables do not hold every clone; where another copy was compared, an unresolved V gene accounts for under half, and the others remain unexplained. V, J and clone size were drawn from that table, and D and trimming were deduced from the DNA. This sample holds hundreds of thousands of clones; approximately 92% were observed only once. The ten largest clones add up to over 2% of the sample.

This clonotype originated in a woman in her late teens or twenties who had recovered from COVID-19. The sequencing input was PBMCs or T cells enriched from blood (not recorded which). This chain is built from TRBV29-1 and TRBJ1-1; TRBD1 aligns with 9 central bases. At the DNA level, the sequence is TGCAGCGTCGACCGGGGACAGGGTATGAACACTGAAGCTTTCTTT. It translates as CSVDRGQGMNTEAFF.